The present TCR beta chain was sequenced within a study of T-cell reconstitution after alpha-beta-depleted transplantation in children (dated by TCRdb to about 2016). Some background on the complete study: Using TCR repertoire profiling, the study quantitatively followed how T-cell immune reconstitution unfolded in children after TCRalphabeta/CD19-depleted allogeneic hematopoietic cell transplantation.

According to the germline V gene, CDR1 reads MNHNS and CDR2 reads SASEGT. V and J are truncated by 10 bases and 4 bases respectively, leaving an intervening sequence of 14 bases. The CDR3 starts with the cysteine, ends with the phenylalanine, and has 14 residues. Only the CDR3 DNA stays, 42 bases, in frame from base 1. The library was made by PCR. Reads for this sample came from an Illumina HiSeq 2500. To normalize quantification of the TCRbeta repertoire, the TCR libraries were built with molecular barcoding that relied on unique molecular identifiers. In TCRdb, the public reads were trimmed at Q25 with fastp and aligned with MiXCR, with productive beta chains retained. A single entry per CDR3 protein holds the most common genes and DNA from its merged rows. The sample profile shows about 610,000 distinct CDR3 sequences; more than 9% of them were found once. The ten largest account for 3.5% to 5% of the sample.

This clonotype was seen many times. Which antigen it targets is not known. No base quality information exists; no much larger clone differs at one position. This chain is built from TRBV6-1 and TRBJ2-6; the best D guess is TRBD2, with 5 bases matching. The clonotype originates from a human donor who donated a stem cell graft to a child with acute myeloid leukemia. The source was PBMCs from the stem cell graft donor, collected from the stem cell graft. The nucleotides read TGTGCCACCTCACCGACGGGGGGGGCCAACGTCCTGACTTTC. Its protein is CATSPTGGANVLTF.